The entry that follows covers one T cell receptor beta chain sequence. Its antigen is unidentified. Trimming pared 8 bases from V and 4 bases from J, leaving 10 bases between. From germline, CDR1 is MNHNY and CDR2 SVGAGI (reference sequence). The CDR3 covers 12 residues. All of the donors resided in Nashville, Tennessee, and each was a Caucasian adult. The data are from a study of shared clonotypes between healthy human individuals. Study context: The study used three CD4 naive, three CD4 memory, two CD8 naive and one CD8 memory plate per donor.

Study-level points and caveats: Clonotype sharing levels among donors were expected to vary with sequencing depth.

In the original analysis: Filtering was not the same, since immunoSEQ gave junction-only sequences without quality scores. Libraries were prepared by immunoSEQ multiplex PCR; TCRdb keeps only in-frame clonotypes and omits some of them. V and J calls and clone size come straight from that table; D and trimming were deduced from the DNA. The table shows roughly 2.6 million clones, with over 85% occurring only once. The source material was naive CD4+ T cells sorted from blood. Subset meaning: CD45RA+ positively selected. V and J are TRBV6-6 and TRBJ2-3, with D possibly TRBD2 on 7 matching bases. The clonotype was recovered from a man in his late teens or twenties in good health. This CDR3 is CASGGASDTQYF. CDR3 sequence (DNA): TGTGCCAGCGGGGGGGCCTCAGATACGCAGTATTTT.